This passage covers 17 T cell receptor beta chains from one sample sequenced in a study of technical replicates of blood from a few donors listed by TCRdb under 2017. Receptor amplification or capture employed the immunoSEQ multiplex PCR assay. TCRdb holds this immuneACCESS table with in-frame rearrangements only. Some clones are missing; in checked studies, unresolved V genes explain under half, and the rest has no known cause. The sample data list approximately 70,000 clones, and about 95% of these were observed just once. 0.24% of the sample goes to the ten largest clones. The sample consisted of T cells isolated from PBMCs. These receptors were taken from a human donor in good health.

The gene calls are TRBV30 and TRBJ1-2; D is undetermined. This CDR3 spans 13 amino acids. V lost 7 bases to trimming and J lost 8 bases, with 20 bases between them. CDR1 and CDR2 (germline): GTSNPN, SVGIG (reference sequence). For the CDR3, the DNA is TGTGCCTTAGTGCGAGTGGCAGGCCGGGGCTACACCTTC. Protein product: CALVRVAGRGYTF.

The chain employs TRBV6-1 and TRBJ2-7, with a possible D match to TRBD1 (6 bases). Germline loops: CDR1 MNHNS, CDR2 SASEGT. V lost 6 bases, J lost 3 bases, and 12 bases lay in between. This CDR3 has 13 amino acids. The CDR3 is CASRPTGLYEQYF. Written as DNA, the CDR3 is TGTGCCAGCAGACCGACAGGTCTCTACGAGCAGTACTTC.

This chain uses TRBV4-2 with TRBJ2-1; 7 bases match TRBD1. Germline V gene lookup returns CDR1 LGHNA and CDR2 YNFKEQ. CDR3 length: 16 residues. Trimming at V came to 1 base and at J to 2 bases, leaving 5 bases not matched to a gene. The CDR3 bases are TGTGCCAGCAGCCAAGTTGGGACAGTAACCTACAATGAGCAGTTCTTC. Translating it yields CASSQVGTVTYNEQFF.

This chain connects TRBV27 to TRBJ2-7; 8 positions match TRBD2. Germline CDR1 is MNHEY and CDR2 is SMNVEV (reference sequence). V gave up 6 bases and J gave up 0 bases; unmatched junction bases: 7. The CDR3 runs 15 residues. This CDR3 reads CASSRGGISSYEQYF. The CDR3 DNA is TGTGCCAGCAGCCGGGGGGGCATCAGCTCCTACGAGCAGTACTTC.

The chain couples TRBV13 to TRBJ1-6, with a weak D call TRBD1 (5 bases). This CDR3 contains 15 residues. Germline lookup yields CDR1 PRHDT and CDR2 FYEKMQ (reference sequence). Trimming left V 5 bases short and J 10 bases short, with 18 bases between. CDR3 nucleotides: TGTGCCAGCAGCACTGGATTCCAAGGGGAATCACCCCTCCACTTT. Translating it yields CASSTGFQGESPLHF.

The CDR3 nucleotides read TGTGCCAGCAGCCTAGACCGGGACAGGGTAGTGGGGACCCAGTACTTC. Translating it yields CASSLDRDRVVGTQYF. V is TRBV4-2 and J is TRBJ2-5; 9 bases map to TRBD1. V shed 4 bases and J 7 bases; nucleotides not matched to a gene: 13. Germline V gene data show CDR1 as LGHNA and CDR2 as YNFKEQ. The CDR3 is 16 residues long.

This chain joins TRBV7-3 and TRBJ2-3; weak D call: TRBD2 (5 bases). The germline V and J ends were trimmed by 1 base and 1 base, with 9 bases remaining between them. Germline CDR1 is SGHTA and CDR2 is FQGTGA. The CDR3 contains 15 residues. For the CDR3, the DNA is TGTGCCAGCAGCTTAAACTCCGGGGGCACAGATACGCAGTATTTT. It codes for CASSLNSGGTDTQYF.

The chain uses TRBV27 and TRBJ1-2; 10 positions agree with TRBD1. The trim removed 4 bases at V and 4 bases at J, leaving 9 bases unmatched. The CDR3 extends over 16 amino acids. The germline gives CDR1 MNHEY, CDR2 SMNVEV (reference sequence). In nucleotides, the CDR3 is TGTGCCAGCAGTTCCATTGGGACAGGGGACTCCTATGGCTACACCTTC. Protein product: CASSSIGTGDSYGYTF.

In DNA, the CDR3 is TGCAGCGTTGAAGAGGTAGCTAGCCCCCCATACAATGAGCAGTTCTTC. It translates to CSVEEVASPPYNEQFF. The V gene is TRBV29-1, the J gene TRBJ2-1; D may be TRBD2 (5 bases). CDR1 and CDR2 (germline): SQVTM, ANQGSEA. V lost 0 bases to trimming and J lost 4 bases, with 16 bases between them. The CDR3 sequence is 16 residues long.

The chain couples TRBV2 to TRBJ2-7; TRBD1 matches at 8 bases. The CDR3 extends over 12 amino acids. V gave up 9 bases and J gave up 6 bases; unmatched junction bases: 7. Germline values: CDR1 SNHLY, CDR2 FYNNEI. The CDR3, as DNA: TGTGCCAGGGGACAGGTAAACGGCGAGCAGTACTTC. This gives the protein CARGQVNGEQYF. Variable domain in full (rest from reference TRBV2 and TRBJ2-7): EPEVTQTPSHQVTQMGQEVILRCVPISNHLYFYWYRQILGQKVEFLVSFYNNEISEKSEIFDDQFSVERPDGSNFTLKIRSTKLEDSAMYFCARGQVNGEQYFGPGTRLTVT.

This sequence joins TRBV6-1 and TRBJ2-3; possibly TRBD1 for D (6 bases). This CDR3 comprises 14 residues. V was cut by 7 bases and J by 2 bases, with 13 bases left in between. Germline V gene lookup returns CDR1 MNHNS and CDR2 SASEGT. CDR3: CASTAGADTDTQYF. CDR3 DNA: TGTGCCAGCACCGCAGGGGCGGACACAGATACGCAGTATTTT.

The rearrangement uses TRBV6-1 and TRBJ1-5, with D possibly TRBD1 on 5 matching bases. V was pared by 1 base and J by 5 bases, with 9 bases between. Looked up from germline, CDR1 is MNHNS and CDR2 is SASEGT. The CDR3 is 14 residues long. CDR3 residues: CASSEGQPHQPQHF. The CDR3 nucleotides read TGTGCCAGCAGTGAAGGACAGCCCCATCAGCCCCAGCATTTT.

This chain connects TRBV28 to TRBJ2-5; D is perhaps TRBD2 (7 bases). V lost 3 bases and J 5 bases, leaving 10 bases between the germline ends. Germline V gives CDR1 MDHEN, CDR2 SYDVKM. The CDR3 loop spans 13 amino acids. The CDR3 region is CASSLGGLETQYF. DNA of the CDR3: TGTGCCAGCAGTTTGGGGGGGCTTGAGACCCAGTACTTC.

The chain links TRBV5-1 to TRBJ1-1; 11 nucleotides match TRBD1. CDR1 SGHRS and CDR2 YFSETQ come from the germline V gene. The CDR3 consists of 15 residues. The V gene end was trimmed by 0 bases and the J gene end by 5 bases; junction bases not matched to a gene: 3. CDR3 bases: TGCGCCAGCAGCTTGGTCGGACAGGGGGCAACTGAAGCTTTCTTT. It encodes CASSLVGQGATEAFF. Full variable domain (remainder filled in from reference TRBV5-1 and TRBJ1-1): KAGVTQTPRYLIKTRGQQVTLSCSPISGHRSVSWYQQTPGQGLQFLFEYFSETQRNKGNFPGRFSGRQFSNSRSEMNVSTLELGDSALYLCASSLVGQGATEAFFGQGTRLTVV.

This clone was picked up one time. The chain links TRBV23-1 to TRBJ2-7; 12 bases map to TRBD2. TRBV23-1 falls under the ORF class, with uncertain function. J gave up 3 bases and V 6 bases, and 18 bases lay outside the gene matches. CDR3 length: 19 amino acids. In DNA, the CDR3 is TGCGCCAGCAGCCGGAGGACTAGCGGGATACGGAGTCCCGTCTACGAGCAGTACTTC. It translates to CASSRRTSGIRSPVYEQYF.

DNA for the CDR3: TGTGCCACCAGCACCTGGACAGGGCCTACTAACTATGGCTACACCTTC. It encodes CATSTWTGPTNYGYTF. This chain links TRBV15 with TRBJ1-2; 8 positions match TRBD1. The CDR3 length is 16 residues. The V segment lost 4 bases and the J segment 0 bases; nucleotides outside the gene matches: 7. Germline CDR1 and CDR2: LNHNV and YYDKDF (reference sequence).

V is TRBV6-5 and J is TRBJ2-7, with 7 nucleotides matching TRBD2. The trim removed 5 bases at V and 3 bases at J, leaving 10 bases unmatched. This CDR3 spans 15 amino acids. The germline V gene has CDR1 MNHEY and CDR2 SVGAGI. The CDR3 loop is CASSPRAGDYYEQYF. The CDR3 DNA reads as TGTGCCAGCAGTCCAAGGGCGGGGGACTACTACGAGCAGTACTTC.